The clone carrying this T cell receptor (beta chain) has only a few counts. Its antigen is as yet unknown. Molecules of cDNA were individually given unique molecular identifiers that were attached to them. One entry per CDR3 protein, called by TCRdb with MiXCR from the 5' RACE reads. The sample has about 40,000 distinct CDR3 sequences; about 23% are singletons. V lost 5 bases, J lost 1 base, and 17 bases lay in between. The CDR3 totals 16 residues. Germline CDR1 is SEHNR and CDR2 is FQNEAQ (reference sequence). This sample stems from a study of early T cells in non-severe SARS-CoV-2 infection. Study-level background: Sequenced bulk RNA came from whole blood that was unsorted, and chains were unpaired. Study-wide results and limits: Anti-spike CD8 responses were favored by VDJdb matching, which missed private and CD4 specificities.

This TCR was sampled from an adult who was a healthcare worker with PCR-confirmed SARS-CoV-2 infection or an uninfected control (not recorded which). J is TRBJ1-2 and V is TRBV7-9; D is unresolved. Sample: whole blood, taken at baseline. The CDR3 sequence: CASSPHPLADNYGYTF. For the CDR3, the DNA is TGTGCCAGCAGCCCCCACCCCTTGGCTGATAACTATGGCTACACCTTC.